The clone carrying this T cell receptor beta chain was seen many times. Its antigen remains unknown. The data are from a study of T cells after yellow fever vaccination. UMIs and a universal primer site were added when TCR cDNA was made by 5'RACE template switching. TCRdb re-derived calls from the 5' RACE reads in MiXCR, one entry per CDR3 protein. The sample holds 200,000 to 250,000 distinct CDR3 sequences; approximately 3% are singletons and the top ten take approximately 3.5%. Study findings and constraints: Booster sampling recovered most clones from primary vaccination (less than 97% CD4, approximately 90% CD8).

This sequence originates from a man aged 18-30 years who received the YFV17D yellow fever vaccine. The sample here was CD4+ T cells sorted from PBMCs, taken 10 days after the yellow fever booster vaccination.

The CDR3 DNA is TGCGCCAGCAGCCGCTACCGGGACTATGGAAACACCATATATTTT. Protein product: CASSRYRDYGNTIYF. This chain connects TRBV4-1 to TRBJ1-3; the D gene is possibly TRBD1 (5 bases). V lost 4 bases, J lost 3 bases, and 13 bases lay in between. The length of the CDR3 is 15 residues. Germline loops: CDR1 MGHRA, CDR2 YSYEKL.